This TCR beta chain originates from a study of long-term antiretroviral therapy in people with HIV. The CDR3 is made up of 15 amino acids. Looked up from germline, CDR1 is MNHEY and CDR2 is SVGAGI. With V trimmed by 6 bases and J by 7 bases, 15 bases remained unmatched. Run at survey level, the immunoSEQ assay was version v3.0. The data were produced by immunoSEQ multiplex PCR, yet TCRdb's version contains in-frame clones alone and is incomplete. The table lists tens of thousands of clones, 75% to 90% of them singletons. The sequencing used unsorted PBMCs, collected just before starting antiretroviral therapy. The V and J genes are TRBV6-5 and TRBJ2-7, with 7 bases that match TRBD1. The source is a woman between 18 and 29 years old with HIV. CDR3 DNA: TGTGCCAGCAGCCCTTGGACAGGTGTCTTGGCGGAGCAGTACTTC. Translated: CASSPWTGVLAEQYF.